A single sample gave rise to the 19 T cell receptor beta chains below, sequenced in a study of blood T cell repertoires in COVID-19. Using immunoSEQ multiplex PCR, the repertoire was profiled, and TCRdb retains in-frame clones only, with some absent. The sample shows about 140,000 clones, roughly 84% of them seen only once. Sequenced: peripheral blood. The receptors were gathered from a human donor in a cohort sampled during active COVID-19.

The chain combines TRBV6-1 with TRBJ2-1; 7 nucleotides match TRBD2. V was clipped by 4 bases and J by 0 bases; unmatched bases: 6. The V gene's germline CDR1 is MNHNS and CDR2 SASEGT. The CDR3 has 16 residues. The CDR3 is CASSGLAGSSYNEQFF. The CDR3 DNA sequence: TGTGCCAGCAGTGGATTAGCGGGTAGCTCCTACAATGAGCAGTTCTTC.

V usage is TRBV14 and J usage is TRBJ1-3, with TRBD1 matching 10 bases. The V segment lost 4 bases and the J segment 3 bases; nucleotides outside the gene matches: 3. The CDR3 is 15 amino acids. Germline V gene data show CDR1 as SGHDN and CDR2 as FVKESK. The CDR3 DNA reads as TGTGCCAGCAGCCGGGGGACAGGGGTTGGAAACACCATATATTTT. This translates into CASSRGTGVGNTIYF.

The chain combines TRBV5-4 with TRBJ1-4; 7 positions agree with TRBD1. In germline, CDR1 is SGHNT, CDR2 YYREEE (reference sequence). The CDR3 has 14 amino acids. Trimming took 2 bases from V and 4 from J; bases not matched to a gene: 2. This CDR3 reads CASSFRDSNEKLFF. Written as DNA, the CDR3 is TGTGCCAGCAGCTTCAGGGACAGTAATGAAAAACTGTTTTTT.

CDR3 protein: CASSLGRARGDTQYF. The CDR3 DNA sequence: TGTGCCAGCAGCTTAGGGCGGGCTAGAGGAGATACGCAGTATTTT. This chain connects TRBV7-2 to TRBJ2-3; tentative D call: TRBD2 (5 bases). V shed 1 base and J shed 5 bases, with 13 bases lying between them. Germline CDR1 reads SGHTA; CDR2 reads FQGNSA. There are 15 residues in the CDR3.

This sequence joins TRBV7-3 and TRBJ1-5, with D possibly TRBD1 on 5 matching bases. The V end was cut by 4 bases, the J end by 4 bases, with 8 bases between. This CDR3 has 13 residues. Germline-derived CDR1 and CDR2 are SGHTA and FQGTGA. The CDR3 sequence is CASSSRVNQPQHF. The CDR3 DNA reads TGTGCCAGCAGCTCCAGGGTAAATCAGCCCCAGCATTTT.

The chain has TRBV6-6 and TRBJ1-6; D may be TRBD1 (6 bases). This CDR3 has 14 residues. Trimming cost V 4 bases and J 9 bases, with 13 bases left between them. Germline loops: CDR1 MNHNY, CDR2 SVGAGI (reference sequence). CDR3 coding DNA: TGTGCCAGCAGTTCGCCAGGGGAAGGTTCACCCCTCCACTTT. This encodes CASSSPGEGSPLHF.

The chain links TRBV6-5 to TRBJ2-7; weak D call: TRBD1 (5 bases). CDR3 size: 14 residues. Per the germline V gene, CDR1 is MNHEY and CDR2 is SVGAGI. V lost 2 bases and J lost 0, with 8 bases in between. The CDR3 region is CASSYEQDSYEQYF. CDR3 nucleotides: TGTGCCAGCAGTTACGAACAGGACTCCTACGAGCAGTACTTC.

This chain links TRBV28 with TRBJ2-2; 10 bases are a match to TRBD2. Germline-derived CDR1 and CDR2 are MDHEN and SYDVKM. The CDR3 has 15 residues. V lost 5 bases and J lost 7; bases outside the gene matches: 7. CDR3 DNA: TGTGCCAGCAGTCAACCGGGACTAGCGATCGGGGAGCTGTTTTTT. As protein: CASSQPGLAIGELFF.

V gene TRBV6-5 combines with J gene TRBJ1-3; D might be TRBD1 (5 bases). V was cut by 5 bases and J by 5 bases, with 10 bases left in between. Germline CDR1 MNHEY, CDR2 SVGAGI. The CDR3 is 13 residues long. The CDR3 region has the DNA TGTGCCAGCAGTCAGACAGAGAGAAACACCATATATTTT. Amino acids: CASSQTERNTIYF.

The chain couples TRBV28 to TRBJ1-5, with D hard to call. V lost 4 bases, J lost 0 bases, and 10 bases lay in between. CDR1 MDHEN and CDR2 SYDVKM come from the germline V gene. The length of the CDR3 is 15 residues. The CDR3 region has the DNA TGTGCCAGCAGTTACACAAGAAATAGCAATCAGCCCCAGCATTTT. Protein sequence: CASSYTRNSNQPQHF. The entire variable domain, with the rest obtained from reference TRBV28 and TRBJ1-5, is as follows: DVKVTQSSRYLVKRTGEKVFLECVQDMDHENMFWYRQDPGLGLRLIYFSYDVKMKEKGDIPEGYSVSREKKERFSLILESASTNQTSMYLCASSYTRNSNQPQHFGDGTRLSIL.

V and J are TRBV6-5 and TRBJ1-3; D gene unclear. Trimming took 5 bases from V and 0 from J, leaving 8 bases between them. Germline CDR1 and CDR2: MNHEY and SVGAGI. The CDR3 extends over 14 amino acids. The CDR3 sequence is CASSTAFSGNTIYF. The DNA of the CDR3 is TGTGCCAGCAGTACCGCGTTCTCTGGAAACACCATATATTTT.

This chain links TRBV6-5 with TRBJ1-6; D ambiguous. CDR1 is MNHEY, CDR2 SVGAGI, per germline. V was clipped by 4 bases and J by 8 bases, with 18 bases between them. This CDR3 comprises 16 residues. CDR3 in amino acids: CASSWALDSKDSPLHF. The DNA of the CDR3 is TGTGCCAGCAGTTGGGCCCTGGATTCTAAGGATTCACCCCTCCACTTT.

This clone has only one observation. This chain links TRBV18 with TRBJ2-1; D call uncertain. Germline CDR1 and CDR2: KGHSH and LQKENI. V lost 3 bases and J lost 4, with 7 bases in between. The CDR3 is 13 residues long. CDR3 in DNA: TGTGCCAGCTCACCCTCCAGTTACAATGAGCAGTTCTTC. Protein: CASSPSSYNEQFF.

The V call is TRBV18, the J call TRBJ1-6, with D perhaps matching TRBD1 (6 bases). This CDR3 comprises 15 residues. Trimming cost V 3 bases and J 5 bases, with 11 bases left between them. Germline loops: CDR1 KGHSH, CDR2 LQKENI. CDR3 amino acids: CASSPLQGNNSPLHF. CDR3 nucleotides: TGTGCCAGCTCACCTCTACAGGGTAATAATTCACCCCTCCACTTT. The full variable domain, with the rest looked up from reference TRBV18 and TRBJ1-6, is NAGVMQNPRHLVRRRGQEARLRCSPMKGHSHVYWYRQLPEEGLKFMVYLQKENIIDESGMPKERFSAEFPKEGPSILRIQQVVRGDSAAYFCASSPLQGNNSPLHFGNGTRLTVT.

The V and J genes are TRBV13 and TRBJ2-7, with a weak D call TRBD1 (6 bases). This CDR3 comprises 15 residues. Trimming shortened V by 1 base and J by 2 bases, and 12 bases separated the two germline ends. The V gene's germline CDR1 is PRHDT and CDR2 FYEKMQ (reference sequence). The CDR3 DNA follows: TGTGCCAGCAGCTTAGAACCCGGGACACCCTACGAGCAGTACTTC. Protein sequence: CASSLEPGTPYEQYF.

This chain connects TRBV5-6 to TRBJ2-1; D possibly corresponds to TRBD1 (5 bases). CDR3 length: 14 amino acids. The germline gives CDR1 SGHDT, CDR2 YYEEEE. The V end lost 4 bases, the J end lost 5 bases, and 13 bases lay between the germline ends. CDR3 DNA: TGTGCCAGCAGCGGGGCAGGCCCGAACAATGAGCAGTTCTTC. Amino acid sequence: CASSGAGPNNEQFF.

CDR3 loop: CASSWVIFGSLGNQPQHF. The DNA for the CDR3 is TGTGCCAGCAGTTGGGTTATTTTCGGTAGCTTAGGCAATCAGCCCCAGCATTTT. The chain recombines TRBV28 with TRBJ1-5, with D uncertain. Per germline, CDR1 MDHEN and CDR2 SYDVKM. The CDR3 length is 18 residues. V was clipped by 4 bases and J by 2 bases, with 21 bases between them.

The table lists this clone with a count of one. This sequence joins TRBV5-6 and TRBJ1-2; D unclear. CDR1 and CDR2 (germline): SGHDT, YYEEEE. Deletions cut 0 bases from V and 0 bases from J, with 9 bases between. This CDR3 region has 15 residues. The CDR3 DNA sequence: TGTGCCAGCAGCTTGGGAGGCAGTTCTAACTATGGCTACACCTTC. Amino acids: CASSLGGSSNYGYTF.

The chain is built from TRBV10-3 and TRBJ1-1; D possibly corresponds to TRBD1 (6 bases). Trimming cost V 5 bases and J 5 bases, with 15 bases left between them. Germline V lookup: CDR1 ENHRY, CDR2 SYGVKD. This CDR3 has 14 residues. The CDR3 reads CAISSGAVGTEAFF. CDR3 nucleotides: TGTGCCATCAGTTCAGGGGCCGTTGGGACTGAAGCTTTCTTT.